Below, one T cell receptor beta chain is given with its context. Germline values: CDR1 MNHEY, CDR2 SVGAGI. The V and J ends lost 2 bases and 5 bases respectively, with 12 bases between them. The CDR3 extends over 14 amino acids. Per the authors' pipeline: Reference gene primer amplification gave estimated nucleated cell counts. The protocol was immunoSEQ multiplex PCR, while the TCRdb copy is restricted to in-frame clones and leaves out a portion. The V and J calls and the clone size are those of that table, but D and trimming were determined from the DNA. The sample consists of 240,000 or so clones, approximately 84% of them appearing once. This entry comes from a study of blood T cell repertoires in COVID-19.

This receptor was taken from a woman in her twenties or thirties who had recovered from COVID-19. The sequenced sample was peripheral blood. V usage is TRBV6-5 and J usage is TRBJ1-1; weak D call: TRBD1 (5 bases). CDR3 protein: CASSYLHQGTEAFF. CDR3 sequence (DNA): TGTGCCAGCAGTTACCTTCACCAGGGAACTGAAGCTTTCTTT.